Listed below are T cell receptor beta chains from one sample, sequenced in a study of T cell responses to AZD1222 COVID-19 vaccine. The protocol was immunoSEQ multiplex PCR, while the TCRdb copy is restricted to in-frame clones and leaves out a portion. The sample lists approximately 130,000 clones; 90% to 95% were seen once. Source: peripheral blood, taken on day 0 of AZD1222 vaccination. The receptors originated from an adult in good health. Each CDR3 is given with its conserved first and last residue. D genes are given only for firm matches. Expanded clones are given a class, and other clones once, few, many or no size at all.

CDR3 length	D gene	clone size	V gene	J gene	CDR3 protein	CDR3 DNA
14	TRBD2	.	TRBV20-1	TRBJ2-5	CSASDGGRSETQYF	TGCAGTGCTAGTGATGGCGGGAGATCAGAGACCCAGTACTTC
15	TRBD2	few	TRBV9	TRBJ2-1	CASSVAFGGYNEQFF	TGTGCCAGCAGCGTAGCTTTCGGGGGGTACAATGAGCAGTTCTTC
13	.	.	TRBV29-1	TRBJ1-4	CSVGGPGGEKLFF	TGCAGCGTTGGGGGTCCCGGCGGGGAAAAACTGTTTTTT
13	.	once	TRBV6-5	TRBJ1-5	CASRTGEVQPQHF	TGTGCCAGCAGGACAGGTGAAGTACAGCCCCAGCATTTT
15	.	.	TRBV5-6	TRBJ2-1	CASSPPRVTYNEQFF	TGTGCCAGCAGCCCCCCGCGGGTAACCTACAATGAGCAGTTCTTC
14	TRBD1	.	TRBV18	TRBJ2-7	CASSSSSTGVEQYF	TGTGCCAGCTCATCGTCTTCGACAGGGGTCGAGCAGTACTTC
16	.	.	TRBV7-2	TRBJ2-2	CASSLQVVRNTGELFF	TGTGCCAGCAGCTTACAGGTCGTTCGAAACACCGGGGAGCTGTTTTTT
15	TRBD2	once	TRBV10-3	TRBJ2-7	CAISEGTSGSHEQYF	TGTGCCATCAGTGAAGGGACTAGCGGGAGCCACGAGCAGTACTTC
13	.	.	TRBV28	TRBJ1-1	CASSLWGNTEAFF	TGTGCCAGCAGTTTGTGGGGGAACACTGAAGCTTTCTTT
13	.	once	TRBV6-5	TRBJ2-4	CASRPGTKNIQYF	TGTGCCAGCAGACCTGGTACCAAAAACATTCAGTACTTC
12	.	.	TRBV19	TRBJ1-1	CASSPINAEAFF	TGTGCCAGTAGTCCCATAAACGCTGAAGCTTTCTTT
14	TRBD2	.	TRBV7-3	TRBJ2-3	CASSLAGGTDTQYF	TGTGCCAGCAGCCTAGCGGGAGGTACAGATACGCAGTATTTT
13	TRBD1	.	TRBV18	TRBJ2-5	CASSLGQGQTQYF	TGTGCCAGCTCACTGGGACAGGGCCAGACCCAGTACTTC
13	.	few	TRBV28	TRBJ2-3	CASRPDYTDTQYF	TGTGCCAGCAGGCCGGACTACACAGATACGCAGTATTTT
13	TRBD1	.	TRBV7-9	TRBJ1-4	CASSSGQGEKLFF	TGTGCCAGCAGCTCTGGACAGGGTGAAAAACTGTTTTTT
16	TRBD1	.	TRBV19	TRBJ1-2	CASSIWTGGPNYGYTF	TGTGCCAGTAGTATTTGGACAGGGGGACCTAACTATGGCTACACCTTC
13	TRBD2	.	TRBV10-3	TRBJ2-1	CATGTSGRNEQFF	TGTGCCACCGGGACTAGCGGGCGCAATGAGCAGTTCTTC
14	TRBD1	.	TRBV29-1	TRBJ2-2	CSVESDRGTGELFF	TGCAGCGTTGAATCGGACAGGGGAACCGGGGAGCTGTTTTTT
13	.	.	TRBV10-3	TRBJ2-1	CATSRPEANEQFF	TGTGCCACATCAAGGCCTGAAGCCAATGAGCAGTTCTTC
14	.	once	TRBV2	TRBJ1-5	CASKTDNFDQPQHF	TGTGCCAGCAAGACAGACAATTTTGATCAGCCCCAGCATTTT
16	TRBD2	.	TRBV6-6	TRBJ2-1	CASSWGLAGGLDEQFF	TGTGCCAGCAGTTGGGGACTAGCGGGAGGGCTCGATGAGCAGTTCTTC
13	.	.	TRBV7-2	TRBJ2-3	CASSPSHIDTQYF	TGTGCCAGCAGCCCCTCTCATATAGATACGCAGTATTTT
13	.	.	TRBV5-1	TRBJ1-1	CASRSTGNTEAFF	TGCGCCAGCAGATCGACAGGAAACACTGAAGCTTTCTTT
14	.	.	TRBV19	TRBJ1-3	CASSPRVSGNTIYF	TGTGCCAGTAGCCCTAGGGTATCCGGAAACACCATATATTTT
15	.	.	TRBV27	TRBJ1-4	CASSSRGTTNEKLFF	TGTGCCAGCAGTTCCAGGGGAACAACTAATGAAAAACTGTTTTTT
18	TRBD1	once	TRBV28	TRBJ1-2	CASRPYLGTDESNYGYTF	TGTGCCAGCAGGCCCTATCTTGGGACAGACGAATCTAACTATGGCTACACCTTC
16	TRBD1	.	TRBV5-1	TRBJ2-1	CASSSYPGQGYNEQFF	TGCGCCAGCAGCTCCTATCCGGGACAGGGGTACAATGAGCAGTTCTTC
15	TRBD1	.	TRBV27	TRBJ2-7	CASRKAGTGSYEQYF	TGTGCCAGCAGAAAAGCCGGGACAGGGTCCTACGAGCAGTACTTC
13	.	.	TRBV24-1	TRBJ2-7	CATGRGVVYEQYF	TGTGCCACCGGTAGGGGGGTCGTCTACGAGCAGTACTTC
15	TRBD1	.	TRBV3-1/TRBV3-2	TRBJ1-2	CASTDTGTANYGYTF	TGTGCCAGCACCGATACCGGGACAGCTAACTATGGCTACACCTTC
15	.	.	TRBV5-1	TRBJ1-1	CASSVGATQGTEAFF	TGCGCCAGCAGCGTGGGGGCTACCCAAGGAACTGAAGCTTTCTTT
16	.	.	TRBV7-2	TRBJ1-4	CASSHDTEETNEKLFF	TGTGCCAGCAGCCACGACACAGAGGAAACTAATGAAAAACTGTTTTTT
13	.	.	TRBV5-1	TRBJ2-3	CASSLIPTDTQYF	TGCGCCAGCAGCTTGATTCCCACAGATACGCAGTATTTT
13	.	.	TRBV7-2	TRBJ2-2	CASSFTNTGELFF	TGTGCCAGCAGCTTCACAAACACCGGGGAGCTGTTTTTT
15	TRBD2	.	TRBV10-3	TRBJ2-3	CAISSGLADTDTQYF	TGTGCCATCAGTTCAGGACTAGCGGACACAGATACGCAGTATTTT
15	.	.	TRBV3-1/TRBV3-2	TRBJ1-2	CASSQGGGLESGYTF	TGTGCCAGCAGCCAGGGTGGGGGGCTCGAATCTGGCTACACCTTC
15	.	.	TRBV5-5	TRBJ1-1	CASSLGQLTDTEAFF	TGTGCCAGCAGCTTGGGACAACTGACGGACACTGAAGCTTTCTTT
14	TRBD1	.	TRBV7-2	TRBJ2-7	CASSLGQGAYEQYF	TGTGCCAGCAGCTTGGGACAGGGGGCCTACGAGCAGTACTTC
15	TRBD2	.	TRBV9	TRBJ2-1	CASSLTSGHYNEQFF	TGTGCCAGCAGTTTGACTAGCGGACATTACAATGAGCAGTTCTTC
14	TRBD1	.	TRBV19	TRBJ1-2	CASSQDREGLGYTF	TGTGCCAGTAGCCAGGACAGGGAGGGACTCGGCTACACCTTC
13	.	.	TRBV6-5	TRBJ2-1	CASSYGTANEQFF	TGTGCCAGCAGTTACGGTACGGCGAATGAGCAGTTCTTC
15	.	.	TRBV6-5	TRBJ2-6	CASSYDSSGANVLTF	TGTGCCAGCAGTTACGACAGCTCTGGGGCCAACGTCCTGACTTTC
16	.	.	TRBV2	TRBJ1-2	CASSVKFMQGLYGYTF	TGTGCCAGCAGCGTTAAGTTCATGCAGGGGCTCTATGGCTACACCTTC
14	TRBD1	.	TRBV19	TRBJ2-3	CASIDRARADTQYF	TGTGCCAGTATTGACAGGGCGAGGGCAGATACGCAGTATTTT
11	.	.	TRBV28	TRBJ1-4	CASRDNEKLFF	TGTGCCAGCAGGGACAATGAAAAACTGTTTTTT
12	TRBD1	.	TRBV6-5	TRBJ2-7	CASSPTGPEQYF	TGTGCCAGCAGTCCGACAGGGCCCGAGCAGTACTTC
20	.	.	TRBV19	TRBJ1-3	CASTSLVVGRAVWKGNTIYF	TGTGCCAGTACCTCCCTGGTGGTGGGCAGGGCCGTGTGGAAGGGAAACACCATATATTTT
13	.	.	TRBV4-3	TRBJ2-3	CASSPRLIDTQYF	TGCGCCAGCAGCCCCCGTTTGATAGATACGCAGTATTTT
16	TRBD1	.	TRBV19	TRBJ1-2	CATRQGPSSPNYGYTF	TGTGCCACACGACAGGGACCCTCCAGTCCTAACTATGGCTACACCTTC
13	.	once	TRBV5-1	TRBJ1-1	CASSSGQNTEAFF	TGCGCCAGCAGCTCAGGACAGAACACTGAAGCTTTCTTT
17	TRBD1	.	TRBV3-1/TRBV3-2	TRBJ2-2	CASSLRRDSANTGELFF	TGTGCCAGCAGCCTCCGCCGGGACAGCGCGAACACCGGGGAGCTGTTTTTT
16	.	.	TRBV9	TRBJ2-6	CASSVGWVPGANVLTF	TGTGCCAGCAGCGTAGGTTGGGTACCTGGGGCCAACGTCCTGACTTTC
15	TRBD2	.	TRBV7-2	TRBJ2-1	CASSFLGRAGNEQFF	TGTGCCAGCAGCTTTCTTGGGAGGGCTGGCAATGAGCAGTTCTTC
14	.	.	TRBV5-1	TRBJ2-7	CASSLDGRGGEQYF	TGCGCCAGCAGCTTGGATGGGCGGGGAGGCGAGCAGTACTTC
11	.	once	TRBV19	TRBJ1-1	CASSNRAEAFF	TGTGCCAGTAGTAACCGGGCTGAAGCTTTCTTT
13	TRBD1	.	TRBV7-9	TRBJ1-3	CASNQRQGYTIYF	TGTGCCAGCAACCAACGACAGGGCTACACCATATATTTT
14	TRBD1	.	TRBV5-1	TRBJ1-1	CASSRGTGNTEAFF	TGCGCCAGCAGCCGGGGGACAGGGAACACTGAAGCTTTCTTT
15	TRBD1	.	TRBV4-1	TRBJ1-2	CASSQDGTVIYGYTF	TGCGCCAGCAGCCAAGACGGGACAGTCATCTATGGCTACACCTTC
16	.	.	TRBV28	TRBJ2-1	CASSLIGQGTYNEQFF	TGTGCCAGCAGTTTAATAGGGCAGGGGACTTACAATGAGCAGTTCTTC